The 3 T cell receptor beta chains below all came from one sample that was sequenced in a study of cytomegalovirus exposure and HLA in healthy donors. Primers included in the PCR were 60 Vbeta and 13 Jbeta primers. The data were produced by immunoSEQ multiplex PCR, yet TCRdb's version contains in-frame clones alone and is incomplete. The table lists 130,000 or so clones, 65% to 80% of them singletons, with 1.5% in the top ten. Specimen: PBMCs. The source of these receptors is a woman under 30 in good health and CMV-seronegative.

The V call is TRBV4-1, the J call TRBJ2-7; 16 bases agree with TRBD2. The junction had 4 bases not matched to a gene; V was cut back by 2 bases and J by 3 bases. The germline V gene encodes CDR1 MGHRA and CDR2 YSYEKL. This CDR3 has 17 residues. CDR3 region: CASSQKGTSGRVYEQYF. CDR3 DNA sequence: TGCGCCAGCAGCCAAAAAGGGACTAGCGGGAGGGTCTACGAGCAGTACTTC.

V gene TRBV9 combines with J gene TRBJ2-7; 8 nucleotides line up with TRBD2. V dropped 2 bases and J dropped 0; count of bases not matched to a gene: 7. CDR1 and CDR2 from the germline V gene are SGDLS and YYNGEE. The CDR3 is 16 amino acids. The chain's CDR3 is CASSVKSGGVSYEQYF. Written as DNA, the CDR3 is TGTGCCAGCAGCGTTAAATCCGGGGGGGTCTCCTACGAGCAGTACTTC.

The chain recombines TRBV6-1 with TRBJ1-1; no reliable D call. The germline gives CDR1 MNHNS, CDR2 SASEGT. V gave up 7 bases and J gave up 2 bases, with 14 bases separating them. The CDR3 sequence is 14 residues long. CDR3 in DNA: TGTGCCAGCACCCGATTGGCGGGAAACACTGAAGCTTTCTTT. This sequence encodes CASTRLAGNTEAFF.